This TCR beta chain was obtained from a study of post-analysis software for immune sequencing data. General study findings and limits: TRBV5-6, TRBV5-1 and TRBV20-1 belonged to a set of a few TRBV segments that were more frequent in patients than controls.

The ends were cut back, 1 base at V and 0 bases at J, with 15 bases in the middle. The CDR3 spans 17 residues. The germline V gene encodes CDR1 MDHEN and CDR2 SYDVKM. Unique molecular identifiers tagged the TCR beta cDNA libraries. Each CDR3 protein gets one entry after TCRdb re-called the PCR reads with MiXCR. The sample lists about 760,000 distinct CDR3 sequences, 25% to 30% occurring once. Details on this clonotype: Antigen unknown.

The rearrangement joins TRBV28 to TRBJ2-5; the D is unclear. Source material: blood. The receptor comes from a girl aged 10-17 years with multiple sclerosis. The CDR3 is CASSLSAGEPYQETQYF. As DNA, the CDR3 is TGTGCCAGCAGTTTATCCGCCGGCGAACCGTACCAAGAGACCCAGTACTTC.